A single sample is the source of the 11 T cell receptor beta chains below, sequenced in a study of T cells in Graves' hyperthyroidism and ophthalmopathy. The investigators amplified TCR beta CDR3 regions from RNA transcripts. The study used the HTBI primer set for a first-round RT-PCR of the TCR CDR3. TCRdb ran MiXCR on the multiplex PCR reads and lists one entry per CDR3 protein. The sample has hundreds of thousands of distinct CDR3 sequences; approximately 19% are singletons. The sequencing input was blood. Receptor source: a woman aged 45-65 years with Graves' hyperthyroidism that later progressed to Graves' ophthalmopathy.

This clonotype was observed a handful of times. This chain connects TRBV20-1 to TRBJ2-3; unclear D gene. Germline lookup yields CDR1 DFQATT and CDR2 SNEGSKA (reference sequence). The germline V and J ends were trimmed by 0 bases and 6 bases, with 13 bases remaining between them. The CDR3 spans 14 residues. The CDR3 sequence is CSARDPNQPDTQYF. CDR3 DNA: TGCAGTGCTAGAGATCCTAACCAACCCGATACGCAGTATTTT.

This clonotype has only a few counts. V and J are TRBV7-9 and TRBJ2-3; TRBD2 matches 7 bases. CDR1 and CDR2 from the germline V gene are SEHNR and FQNEAQ (reference sequence). V was clipped by 0 bases and J by 2 bases; unmatched bases: 5. This CDR3 region has 16 residues. As DNA, the CDR3 is TGTGCCAGCAGCTTAGCCGCTAGCGGAGCCACAGATACGCAGTATTTT. It translates to CASSLAASGATDTQYF.

A few counts support this clonotype. CDR3 coding DNA: TGCGCCAGCAGCTTCGGGGGGGCGGCCTACAATGAGCAGTTCTTC. Translating gives CASSFGGAAYNEQFF. The rearrangement joins TRBV5-1 to TRBJ2-1; 8 bases are shared with TRBD2. This CDR3 has 15 residues. The germline gives CDR1 SGHRS, CDR2 YFSETQ. Germline trimming cut 2 bases from V and 2 bases from J; bases unmatched to any gene: 3.

This clonotype was seen more than once but under ten times. V is TRBV7-9 and J is TRBJ2-2; 11 bases fit TRBD1. V gave up 3 bases and J gave up 0 bases; unmatched junction bases: 3. The CDR3 is made up of 17 amino acids. Per the germline V gene, CDR1 is SEHNR and CDR2 is FQNEAQ (reference sequence). CDR3 sequence: CASSLGTGGTNTGELFF. The CDR3 nucleotides are TGTGCCAGCAGCTTGGGGACAGGGGGTACGAACACCGGGGAGCTGTTTTTT.

Of note for this clonotype: A much larger clone is a single base away; this may be a read error. The V call is TRBV7-8, the J call TRBJ1-5; D may be TRBD1 (5 bases). The CDR3 sequence is 14 residues long. Germline V CDR1 and CDR2: SGHVS, FQNEAQ. The CDR3 reads CASSLGTIEQPQRF. The CDR3 region has the DNA TGTGCCAGCAGCTTAGGGACAATCGAGCAGCCCCAGCGTTTT.

The J gene is TRBJ1-3, the V gene TRBV10-3; no clear D. Per germline, CDR1 ENHRY and CDR2 SYGVKD. Trimming left V 10 bases short and J 0 bases short, with 7 bases between. CDR3 size: 12 residues. The chain's CDR3 is CATLASGNTIYF. The CDR3 nucleotides are TGTGCCACTCTAGCCTCTGGAAACACCATATATTTT.

This chain connects TRBV20-1 to TRBJ1-5; no clear D. The CDR3 is 13 residues long. Deletions cut 1 base from V and 2 bases from J, with 6 bases between. Germline V gene lookup returns CDR1 DFQATT and CDR2 SNEGSKA (reference sequence). CDR3 nucleotides: TGCAGTGCTAGAGTGGGTGGCAATCAGCCCCAGCATTTT. Translating gives CSARVGGNQPQHF.

This chain connects TRBV10-3 to TRBJ1-2; 8 bases match TRBD1. Trimming took 3 bases from V and 2 from J; bases not matched to a gene: 8. The germline V gene encodes CDR1 ENHRY and CDR2 SYGVKD. The CDR3 extends over 16 amino acids. CDR3 sequence reads: CAISDGQGYFNYGYTF. The CDR3, as DNA: TGTGCCATCAGTGACGGACAGGGTTACTTCAACTATGGCTACACCTTC.

The V and J genes are TRBV12-3 or TRBV12-4 and TRBJ2-3, with D perhaps TRBD1 or TRBD2 (6 bases each). This CDR3 spans 16 amino acids. V shed 0 bases and J shed 6 bases, with 16 bases lying between them. The CDR3 loop is CASSLAGGLWGDTQYF. CDR3 bases: TGTGCCAGCAGTTTAGCGGGGGGCTTGTGGGGGGATACGCAGTATTTT.

CDR3 protein: CASMRGDSSYNEQFF. The CDR3 DNA is TGTGCCAGCATGCGAGGGGACAGCTCCTACAATGAGCAGTTCTTC. The chain joins TRBV5-5 to TRBJ2-1, with 7 bases matching TRBD1. The CDR3 is 15 residues long. The J segment lost 0 bases and the V segment lost 6 bases, leaving 6 bases of the junction unmatched. Germline V CDR1 and CDR2: SGHKS, YYEKEE (reference sequence).

The chain couples TRBV5-1 to TRBJ1-6; TRBD1 is a possible D gene (5 bases). The CDR3 has 16 residues. The V end was cut by 4 bases, the J end by 10 bases, with 21 bases between. Germline CDR1 and CDR2: SGHRS and YFSETQ. The CDR3: CASSPTTGGELSPLHF. In DNA, the CDR3 is TGCGCCAGCAGCCCCACAACAGGAGGCGAATTGTCACCCCTCCACTTT. Drawing the rest from reference TRBV5-1 and TRBJ1-6, the complete variable domain is KAGVTQTPRYLIKTRGQQVTLSCSPISGHRSVSWYQQTPGQGLQFLFEYFSETQRNKGNFPGRFSGRQFSNSRSEMNVSTLELGDSALYLCASSPTTGGELSPLHFGNGTRLTVT.